The 22 T cell receptor beta chains presented below share a single source sample, sequenced in a study of T cell responses to AZD1222 COVID-19 vaccine. Assay: immunoSEQ multiplex PCR; the TCRdb copy retains only in-frame clones and omits some. The table shows 90,000 to 150,000 clones, with about nine tenths occurring only once. Sequenced material: peripheral blood, taken 28 days after the second AZD1222 dose. The receptors come from an adult who received the AZD1222 COVID-19 vaccine.

This clone was seen just once. The chain joins TRBV28 to TRBJ2-2; 7 nucleotides align to TRBD2. The J segment lost 7 bases and the V segment lost 8 bases, leaving 7 bases of the junction unmatched. Germline V gene data show CDR1 as MDHEN and CDR2 as SYDVKM. This CDR3 is 13 amino acids long. CDR3 DNA: TGTGCCAGCCAACGGGGGGTGGTCGGGGAGCTGTTTTTT. Its translation is CASQRGVVGELFF.

CDR3 DNA: TGTGCCAGCAGTTTTCTAGGGGGTATTGGCTACACCTTC. This codes for CASSFLGGIGYTF. The chain combines TRBV28 with TRBJ1-2, with D maybe TRBD1 (6 bases). V was trimmed by 3 bases and J by 7 bases, leaving 12 bases between them. The CDR3 sequence is 13 residues long. From germline, CDR1 is MDHEN and CDR2 SYDVKM.

The CDR3 here is CASSKTGPHTQYF. In DNA, the CDR3 is TGTGCCAGCAGTAAGACAGGGCCCCATACGCAGTATTTT. The rearrangement uses TRBV6-5 and TRBJ2-3, with 7 positions matching TRBD1. There are 13 residues in the CDR3. V dropped 5 bases and J dropped 7; count of bases not matched to a gene: 6. Germline values: CDR1 MNHEY, CDR2 SVGAGI.

The chain links TRBV7-3 to TRBJ1-1; D is unresolved. The V end was cut by 1 base, the J end by 0 bases, with 9 bases between. Germline V gene sequence: CDR1 SGHTA, CDR2 FQGTGA. This CDR3 region has 15 residues. CDR3 region: CASSLSPGMNTEAFF. Here the CDR3 DNA reads TGTGCCAGCAGCTTAAGCCCGGGAATGAACACTGAAGCTTTCTTT.

This chain uses TRBV18 with TRBJ1-1; D remains ambiguous. Between the trimmed V and J ends, which lost 2 bases and 9 bases, there was a span of 13 bases. In germline, CDR1 is KGHSH, CDR2 LQKENI. The CDR3 is made up of 13 amino acids. The CDR3 loop is CASSPRTREKAFF. The DNA of the CDR3 is TGTGCCAGCTCACCAAGGACCAGAGAGAAAGCTTTCTTT.

The gene calls are TRBV7-2 and TRBJ2-7, with D tentatively TRBD1 or TRBD2 (5 bases each). The germline gives CDR1 SGHTA, CDR2 FQGNSA. The CDR3 sequence is 15 residues long. V was pared by 3 bases and J by 4 bases, with 16 bases between. The CDR3 protein is CASSFSPGPQYEQYF. For the CDR3, the DNA is TGTGCCAGCAGCTTCTCTCCGGGACCGCAGTACGAGCAGTACTTC. The full variable domain, rest sourced from reference TRBV7-2 and TRBJ2-7, is GAGVSQSPSNKVTEKGKDVELRCDPISGHTALYWYRQSLGQGLEFLIYFQGNSAPDKSGLPSDRFSAERTGGSVSTLTIQRTQQEDSAVYLCASSFSPGPQYEQYFGPGTRLTVT.

The CDR3 DNA reads TGTGCCAGCTCAACTTCTGGAGGGGATCAGCCCCAGCATTTT. Its protein is CASSTSGGDQPQHF. The rearrangement uses TRBV18 and TRBJ1-5; maybe TRBD1 (5 bases). CDR3 size: 14 residues. The germline gives CDR1 KGHSH, CDR2 LQKENI. Trimming pared 5 bases from V and 5 bases from J, leaving 13 bases between.

A few counts support this clone. This chain joins TRBV5-1 and TRBJ1-6, with D possibly being TRBD1 (5 bases). Germline CDR1 SGHRS, CDR2 YFSETQ. With 5 bases removed from V and 3 bases from J, the gap between germline ends came to 12 bases. The CDR3 extends over 15 amino acids. The CDR3 DNA is TGCGCCAGCAGTTCCGGGACGGACTATAATTCACCCCTCCACTTT. Translation: CASSSGTDYNSPLHF.

This clone was seen only a few times. The chain uses TRBV9 and TRBJ2-1; a possible D gene is TRBD2 (6 bases). Germline CDR1 SGDLS, CDR2 YYNGEE. The CDR3 is made up of 14 amino acids. The V gene lost 4 bases and the J gene lost 5 bases, with 13 bases spanning the gap. The CDR3, as DNA: TGTGCCAGCAGCATATTTGGGACTCACAATGAGCAGTTCTTC. Its translation: CASSIFGTHNEQFF. The entire variable domain, with the rest obtained from reference TRBV9 and TRBJ2-1, is as follows: DSGVTQTPKHLITATGQRVTLRCSPRSGDLSVYWYQQSLDQGLQFLIQYYNGEERAKGNILERFSAQQFPDLHSELNLSSLELGDSALYFCASSIFGTHNEQFFGPGTRLTVL.

This rearrangement joins TRBV6-2 or TRBV6-3 to TRBJ2-5; TRBD2 is a possible D gene (5 bases). Germline lookup yields CDR1 MNHEY and CDR2 SVGEGT. Between the trimmed V and J ends, which lost 6 bases and 4 bases, there was a span of 9 bases. CDR3 length: 12 amino acids. The CDR3: CASSGVGETQYF. As DNA, the CDR3 is TGTGCCAGCAGCGGGGTTGGAGAGACCCAGTACTTC.

V and J are TRBV12-3 or TRBV12-4 and TRBJ2-7; unclear D gene. The V and J ends lost 5 bases and 7 bases respectively, with 12 bases between them. The CDR3 extends over 12 amino acids. CDR3 in amino acids: CASSQPLLEQYF. Written as DNA, the CDR3 is TGTGCCAGCAGTCAACCTCTCTTGGAGCAGTACTTC.

The chain links TRBV2 to TRBJ1-6, with D possibly being TRBD1 (5 bases). This CDR3 comprises 13 residues. The germline V gene has CDR1 SNHLY and CDR2 FYNNEI. V lost 5 bases and J 13 bases, leaving 15 bases between the germline ends. CDR3 nucleotides: TGTGCCAGCAGTCAGATAGAGGCAGGGCCCCTCCACTTT. Encoded protein: CASSQIEAGPLHF. The entire variable domain, with the rest obtained from reference TRBV2 and TRBJ1-6, is as follows: EPEVTQTPSHQVTQMGQEVILRCVPISNHLYFYWYRQILGQKVEFLVSFYNNEISEKSEIFDDQFSVERPDGSNFTLKIRSTKLEDSAMYFCASSQIEAGPLHFGNGTRLTVT.

V gene TRBV6-5 combines with J gene TRBJ2-1; D possibly corresponds to TRBD1 (6 bases). Trimming cost V 2 bases and J 4 bases, with 12 bases left between them. Germline values: CDR1 MNHEY, CDR2 SVGAGI. This CDR3 region has 15 residues. This chain's CDR3 is CASSYRTEHYNEQFF. In DNA, the CDR3 is TGTGCCAGCAGTTACAGGACAGAGCATTACAATGAGCAGTTCTTC.

The table lists this clone with a count of one. The chain couples TRBV11-3 to TRBJ2-2; no reliable D call. Germline assignment: CDR1 SGHNT and CDR2 YENEEA. V was pared by 1 base and J by 7 bases, with 4 bases between. This CDR3 has 12 residues. Here the CDR3 reads CASSLVLGELFF. The CDR3 region has the DNA TGTGCCAGCAGCTTAGTGCTCGGGGAGCTGTTTTTT.

This sequence joins TRBV13 and TRBJ2-3, with 9 bases lining up with TRBD1. Germline V CDR1 and CDR2: PRHDT, FYEKMQ (reference sequence). J gave up 1 base and V 1 base, and 3 bases lay outside the gene matches. This CDR3 contains 16 residues. The CDR3 sequence is CASSLEQGARTDTQYF. CDR3 nucleotides: TGTGCCAGCAGCTTAGAACAGGGGGCCCGCACAGATACGCAGTATTTT.

This clone has more than one count but fewer than ten. The J gene is TRBJ1-6, the V gene TRBV14; D call uncertain. The CDR3 is made up of 13 amino acids. Between the trimmed V and J ends, which lost 3 bases and 4 bases, there was a span of 4 bases. Germline V gene sequence: CDR1 SGHDN, CDR2 FVKESK. The CDR3 spells CASSQGYNSPLHF. As DNA, the CDR3 is TGTGCCAGCAGCCAGGGGTATAATTCACCCCTCCACTTT.

J is TRBJ1-5 and V is TRBV12-3 or TRBV12-4; a weak D match, TRBD1 (5 bases). V dropped 6 bases and J dropped 7 bases, with 13 bases sitting between them. The CDR3 is made up of 13 amino acids. The CDR3 protein is CASSLGDGQPQHF. CDR3 nucleotides: TGTGCCAGCAGCCTTGGGGACGGACAGCCCCAGCATTTT.

The V and J genes are TRBV27 and TRBJ2-5; perhaps TRBD1 as D (5 bases). Germline lookup yields CDR1 MNHEY and CDR2 SMNVEV (reference sequence). V was cut by 4 bases and J by 1 base, with 13 bases left in between. The CDR3 loop spans 15 amino acids. The CDR3 nucleotides are TGTGCCAGCAGTTCGCCTGACAGCCTCCAAGAGACCCAGTACTTC. Residues: CASSSPDSLQETQYF.

The V gene is TRBV7-2, the J gene TRBJ2-2; the match to TRBD1 covers 7 bases. Germline CDR1 reads SGHTA; CDR2 reads FQGNSA. The CDR3 runs to 15 residues. V trimming: 3 bases; J trimming: 3 bases; junction bases outside the gene matches: 4. The CDR3: CASSFSTGYTGELFF. CDR3 bases: TGTGCCAGCAGCTTCTCGACAGGGTACACCGGGGAGCTGTTTTTT.

This chain joins TRBV14 and TRBJ2-1; TRBD2 is a possible D gene (6 bases). The V end was cut by 0 bases, the J end by 8 bases, with 8 bases between. The CDR3 has 13 residues. Germline lookup yields CDR1 SGHDN and CDR2 FVKESK. The CDR3 is CASSQDRGYEQFF. The CDR3 DNA is TGTGCCAGCAGCCAAGATCGGGGGTATGAGCAGTTCTTC.

The count of this clone is one. This CDR3 reads CASRVDRVVTEAFF. In DNA form, the CDR3 reads TGTGCCAGCAGAGTAGACAGGGTGGTCACTGAAGCTTTCTTT. This chain connects TRBV5-4 to TRBJ1-1, with 7 bases fitting TRBD1. Germline lookup yields CDR1 SGHNT and CDR2 YYREEE (reference sequence). J lost 4 bases, V lost 5 bases, and 8 bases had no gene match. The CDR3 extends over 14 amino acids.

This chain joins TRBV7-3 and TRBJ2-1; 13 bases agree with TRBD2. The CDR3 has 16 amino acids. Germline CDR1 SGHTA, CDR2 FQGTGA. The V gene end was trimmed by 2 bases and the J gene end by 8 bases; junction bases not matched to a gene: 6. CDR3: CASSLEGTSGVDEQFF. DNA for the CDR3: TGTGCCAGCAGCTTAGAAGGGACTAGCGGGGTCGATGAGCAGTTCTTC.